Listed below are T cell receptor beta chains from one sample, sequenced in a study of cytomegalovirus exposure and HLA in healthy donors. Sequencing used immunoSEQ multiplex PCR; TCRdb keeps in-frame clones, though not all of them. Of 330,000 or so clones in the sample, 86% were seen once. The specimen was PBMCs. These receptors were obtained from a woman aged 18-29 years in good health and CMV-seronegative. Both conserved end residues are part of each CDR3. A D gene is named only where the DNA matches it firmly. The size field is filled for only some rows; it gives once, few, many or a size class.

clone_size	v_call	d_call	j_call	cdr3_nt	cdr3_aa
.	TRBV10-2	.	TRBJ2-2	TGCGCCAGCAGTGCCATGAACACCGGGGAGCTGTTTTTT	CASSAMNTGELFF
once	TRBV25-1	.	TRBJ2-1	TGTGCCAGCAGTGAAAGCGAGCGTGAGCAGTTCTTC	CASSESEREQFF
.	TRBV23-1	.	TRBJ1-1	TGCGCCAGCAGTCAACGATGGGCCGAGGAAGCTTTCTTT	CASSQRWAEEAFF
.	TRBV5-4	TRBD2	TRBJ2-7	TGTGCCAGCAGCTTACTTTCTAGCGGGAGCTACGAGCAGTACTTC	CASSLLSSGSYEQYF
few	TRBV27	TRBD1	TRBJ1-2	TGTGCCAGCAGTTTACTCGGGACAGGGGGCGACTATGGCTACACCTTC	CASSLLGTGGDYGYTF
.	TRBV7-3	.	TRBJ2-3	TGTGCCAGCAGCTTACTGGGGGCTGGGGCAGATACGCAGTATTTT	CASSLLGAGADTQYF
.	TRBV11-2	.	TRBJ2-7	TGTGCCAGCAGCTTAGGATCCCCGGGGGTTGGGGAGCAGTACTTC	CASSLGSPGVGEQYF
once	TRBV25-1	TRBD1	TRBJ2-1	TGTGCCAGCAGTGAAGGGGGACAGGACCTCTCCTACAATGAGCAGTTCTTC	CASSEGGQDLSYNEQFF
.	TRBV18	.	TRBJ2-7	TGTGCCAGCTCACTGGACGGCGGGGGCAGCGAGCAGTACTTC	CASSLDGGGSEQYF
.	TRBV19	.	TRBJ2-7	TGTGCCAGTAGTCAGAATCAGGGGGGCGAGCAGTACTTC	CASSQNQGGEQYF
few	TRBV27	.	TRBJ1-2	TGTGCCAGCAGTTTAGGCGCAGGAAGCTATGGCTACACCTTC	CASSLGAGSYGYTF
.	TRBV6-1	TRBD2	TRBJ2-3	TGTGCCTCCGAGGTGGGAGGGCCGGCGGATACGCAGTATTTT	CASEVGGPADTQYF
.	TRBV20-1	.	TRBJ2-5	TGCAGTGCTACTAGCGCCGTGGACCAGTACTTC	CSATSAVDQYF
.	TRBV4-3	TRBD2	TRBJ2-7	TGCGCCAGCAGCCGGACTAGCGAGATTTACGAGCAGTACTTC	CASSRTSEIYEQYF
.	TRBV2	TRBD1	TRBJ2-3	TGTGCCAGCACCATGGACAGGGCCGTGGCAGATACGCAGTATTTT	CASTMDRAVADTQYF
.	TRBV19	TRBD2	TRBJ2-1	TGTGCCAGTAGTATAGAGGGACTAGCGGGAGGATGGGGCTCTTACAATGAGCAGTTCTTC	CASSIEGLAGGWGSYNEQFF
.	TRBV28	TRBD2	TRBJ2-1	TGTGCCAGCAGGACTAGCGGGAGAGACAATGAGCAGTTCTTC	CASRTSGRDNEQFF
.	TRBV7-2	.	TRBJ1-5	TGTGCCAGCAGCTTGTCCGGACAGATCATCCAGCATTTT	CASSLSGQIIQHF
.	TRBV5-1	.	TRBJ2-1	TGCGCCAGCACCTCCCTGGAGGAGTGGAATGAGCAGTTCTTC	CASTSLEEWNEQFF
.	TRBV28	TRBD1	TRBJ1-2	TGTGCCAGCAGTTTATCAGGGACAGGGGTCGGCTACACCTTC	CASSLSGTGVGYTF
.	TRBV6-6	.	TRBJ1-1	TGTGCCAGCAGAGGGGAAATGAACACTGAAGCTTTCTTT	CASRGEMNTEAFF
.	TRBV7-2	.	TRBJ2-3	TGTGCCAGCAACCGGGGGTGGGCCGCCTTGGATACGCAGTATTTT	CASNRGWAALDTQYF
few	TRBV7-2	.	TRBJ2-7	TGTGCCAGCAGCTTGACTGTGAGGGCAGAACACGAGCAGTACTTC	CASSLTVRAEHEQYF
.	TRBV30	.	TRBJ2-1	TGTGCCTGGAGTGTAACTGGAGGCAATGAGCAGTTCTTC	CAWSVTGGNEQFF
.	TRBV5-1	.	TRBJ2-5	TGCGCCAGCAGCTTGGCGAGGACAGTTCAAGAGACCCAGTACTTC	CASSLARTVQETQYF
.	TRBV28	TRBD1	TRBJ1-5	TGTGCCAGCAGGCCGGGACAGGGCTTCCAGCCCCAGCATTTT	CASRPGQGFQPQHF
.	TRBV7-2	TRBD2	TRBJ2-7	TGTGCCAGCAGCTTAAGCGGGATAGGTTTGTACGAGCAGTACTTC	CASSLSGIGLYEQYF
.	TRBV9	TRBD2	TRBJ2-1	TGTGCCAGCAGCGCGCTAGCGGGAGGTAATGAGCAGTTCTTC	CASSALAGGNEQFF
.	TRBV5-1	TRBD1	TRBJ1-1	TGCGCCAGCAGCCTCCAGACAGGGGCCGGTACTGAAGCTTTCTTT	CASSLQTGAGTEAFF
.	TRBV6-5	.	TRBJ2-1	TGTGCCAGCAGTTGGGACAACCAGCAAGCCAATGAGCAGTTCTTC	CASSWDNQQANEQFF
few	TRBV6-6	.	TRBJ2-7	.	CASSSSTTPYEQYF
.	TRBV6-1	.	TRBJ1-1	TGTGCCAGCAGTGAAGGGGGACAACGAGGAACTGAAGCTTTCTTT	CASSEGGQRGTEAFF
.	TRBV18	TRBD2	TRBJ2-3	TGTGCCAGCTCACTCGGACTAGCGGGAGGATCCACAGATACGCAGTATTTT	CASSLGLAGGSTDTQYF
.	TRBV7-9	TRBD2	TRBJ2-7	TGTGCCAGCAGCTTACCCTTGGCTAGCGGGAGTTTCTACGAGCAGTACTTC	CASSLPLASGSFYEQYF
.	TRBV7-6	.	TRBJ2-2	TGTGCCAGCAGCTTAGGTCTGGGCTCGGGGACCGGGGAGCTGTTTTTT	CASSLGLGSGTGELFF
.	TRBV5-3	TRBD2	TRBJ2-5	TGTGCCAGAAGCTTGCAGGGAGTAAGGCTAGCGGGAGAAGAGACCCAGTACTTC	CARSLQGVRLAGEETQYF
.	TRBV4-1	TRBD2	TRBJ2-5	TGCGCCAGCAGCCAAGGACTAGCGGGAGGGCCGTTAGAGACCCAGTACTTC	CASSQGLAGGPLETQYF
.	TRBV4-3	TRBD1	TRBJ2-7	TGCGCCAGCAGCCAAGAGACAGGGTTAGGTCCCTACTACGAGCAGTACTTC	CASSQETGLGPYYEQYF
.	TRBV5-6	.	TRBJ2-2	TGTGCCAGCATCCCCGGGTGGAGGGAGATTAGGGAGCTGTTTTTT	CASIPGWREIRELFF
once	TRBV27	TRBD1	TRBJ1-4	TGTGCCAGCACCGAGACAGGGGATAGCGAAAAACTGTTTTTT	CASTETGDSEKLFF
.	TRBV6-5	.	TRBJ1-5	TGTGCCAGCACTCACGGGGATAGCAATCAGCCCCAGCATTTT	CASTHGDSNQPQHF
.	TRBV4-1	TRBD2	TRBJ2-5	TGCGCCAGCAGCCAAAATCGACTAGCGGGAGGAGAGACCCAGTACTTC	CASSQNRLAGGETQYF
many	TRBV7-8	TRBD2	TRBJ2-7	TGTGCCAGCAGCTGGGGACTAGCGGGAGGGTACGAGCAGTACTTC	CASSWGLAGGYEQYF
.	TRBV2	.	TRBJ2-3	TGTGCCAGCAGGGCATTAGCGGCCATATCAGATACGCAGTATTTT	CASRALAAISDTQYF
.	TRBV5-8	.	TRBJ2-1	TGTGCCAGCAGCTTACCCCTCCTGGGGCACAATGAGCAGTTCTTC	CASSLPLLGHNEQFF
.	TRBV6-5	TRBD1	TRBJ1-1	TGTGCCAGCAGAACCGACAGGGGGAACACTGAAGCTTTCTTT	CASRTDRGNTEAFF
few	TRBV29-1	TRBD1	TRBJ2-1	TGCAGCGTGGACAGGTCCTCCTACAATGAGCAGTTCTTC	CSVDRSSYNEQFF
once	TRBV19	.	TRBJ1-5	TGTGCCAGTAGTGTCCCCGGGAATAGCAATCAGCCCCAGCATTTT	CASSVPGNSNQPQHF
.	TRBV27	.	TRBJ2-1	TGTGCCAGCAGTTTCTCGGAGGGGGAGGGATACAATGAGCAGTTCTTC	CASSFSEGEGYNEQFF
few	TRBV2	.	TRBJ2-7	TGTGCCAGCAGAACAGGGATAGACGAGCAGTACTTC	CASRTGIDEQYF
few	TRBV11-2	TRBD1	TRBJ2-7	TGTGCCAGCAGCTTAGATCGGGACAGCGTCGGGAACTTC	CASSLDRDSVGNF
few	TRBV4-1	.	TRBJ2-7	TGCGCCAGCAGCCCGAACCGGACTCCCTCTTACGAGCAGTACTTC	CASSPNRTPSYEQYF
.	TRBV19	TRBD1	TRBJ2-7	TGTGCCAGTAGTACGGGACAGGGTTCCTACGAGCAGTACTTC	CASSTGQGSYEQYF
.	TRBV27	TRBD2	TRBJ2-1	TGTGCCAGCAGAGGACTAGCGGTTACAAATGAGCAGTTCTTC	CASRGLAVTNEQFF